This T cell receptor (beta chain) was found in a study of T-cell memory formation after mild COVID-19. Overall study: The study found TCR clusters largely donor specific.

This CDR3 contains 13 residues. Looked up from germline, CDR1 is KGHSH and CDR2 is LQKENI. The V and J ends lost 4 bases and 5 bases respectively, with 8 bases between them. From the 5' RACE reads, TCRdb called clonotypes with MiXCR, one entry per CDR3 protein. The top ten clones hold approximately 3.5% of a sample with about 250,000 distinct CDR3 sequences, about 17% of them seen once. The source material was PBMCs or a T cell subset sorted from them (not recorded which). The clonotype comes from a man younger than 30 who had mild COVID-19 (a few samples of this study predate the infection). Cell type and time point are not known. The V call is TRBV18, the J call TRBJ1-4; D remains unclear. DNA of the CDR3: TGTGCCAGCTCACGCGGCGAGAATGAAAAACTGTTTTTT. Translating gives CASSRGENEKLFF.